The present TCR beta chain was sequenced within a study of T cells in Graves' hyperthyroidism and ophthalmopathy. The CDR3 length is 15 residues. J was trimmed by 9 bases and V by 7 bases; bases with no gene match: 14. Germline-derived CDR1 and CDR2 are MDHEN and SYDVKM. Notes on the study in general: In the blood, most expanded thyroid clonotypes above 0.001 appeared as well.

RNA transcripts served as the template for amplifying TCR beta CDR3 regions. The HTBI primer set drove a first-round RT-PCR of the TCR CDR3. TCRdb analysed the multiplex PCR reads with MiXCR anew, one entry per CDR3 protein. The sample holds about 420,000 distinct CDR3 sequences; around 14% are singletons and the top ten take around an eighth. Isolation of PBMCs was performed on about 10 ml fresh peripheral blood. There are many counts of this clonotype. The antigen is not known. This rearrangement joins TRBV28 to TRBJ2-1; 8 bases are shared with TRBD2. The sample comprised blood. The sequence came from a woman in her late teens or twenties with Graves' hyperthyroidism. Here the CDR3 DNA reads TGTGCCAGCACCTCAGCGGACGGGAGGGCGGGTGAGCAGTTCTTC. Its translation is CASTSADGRAGEQFF.